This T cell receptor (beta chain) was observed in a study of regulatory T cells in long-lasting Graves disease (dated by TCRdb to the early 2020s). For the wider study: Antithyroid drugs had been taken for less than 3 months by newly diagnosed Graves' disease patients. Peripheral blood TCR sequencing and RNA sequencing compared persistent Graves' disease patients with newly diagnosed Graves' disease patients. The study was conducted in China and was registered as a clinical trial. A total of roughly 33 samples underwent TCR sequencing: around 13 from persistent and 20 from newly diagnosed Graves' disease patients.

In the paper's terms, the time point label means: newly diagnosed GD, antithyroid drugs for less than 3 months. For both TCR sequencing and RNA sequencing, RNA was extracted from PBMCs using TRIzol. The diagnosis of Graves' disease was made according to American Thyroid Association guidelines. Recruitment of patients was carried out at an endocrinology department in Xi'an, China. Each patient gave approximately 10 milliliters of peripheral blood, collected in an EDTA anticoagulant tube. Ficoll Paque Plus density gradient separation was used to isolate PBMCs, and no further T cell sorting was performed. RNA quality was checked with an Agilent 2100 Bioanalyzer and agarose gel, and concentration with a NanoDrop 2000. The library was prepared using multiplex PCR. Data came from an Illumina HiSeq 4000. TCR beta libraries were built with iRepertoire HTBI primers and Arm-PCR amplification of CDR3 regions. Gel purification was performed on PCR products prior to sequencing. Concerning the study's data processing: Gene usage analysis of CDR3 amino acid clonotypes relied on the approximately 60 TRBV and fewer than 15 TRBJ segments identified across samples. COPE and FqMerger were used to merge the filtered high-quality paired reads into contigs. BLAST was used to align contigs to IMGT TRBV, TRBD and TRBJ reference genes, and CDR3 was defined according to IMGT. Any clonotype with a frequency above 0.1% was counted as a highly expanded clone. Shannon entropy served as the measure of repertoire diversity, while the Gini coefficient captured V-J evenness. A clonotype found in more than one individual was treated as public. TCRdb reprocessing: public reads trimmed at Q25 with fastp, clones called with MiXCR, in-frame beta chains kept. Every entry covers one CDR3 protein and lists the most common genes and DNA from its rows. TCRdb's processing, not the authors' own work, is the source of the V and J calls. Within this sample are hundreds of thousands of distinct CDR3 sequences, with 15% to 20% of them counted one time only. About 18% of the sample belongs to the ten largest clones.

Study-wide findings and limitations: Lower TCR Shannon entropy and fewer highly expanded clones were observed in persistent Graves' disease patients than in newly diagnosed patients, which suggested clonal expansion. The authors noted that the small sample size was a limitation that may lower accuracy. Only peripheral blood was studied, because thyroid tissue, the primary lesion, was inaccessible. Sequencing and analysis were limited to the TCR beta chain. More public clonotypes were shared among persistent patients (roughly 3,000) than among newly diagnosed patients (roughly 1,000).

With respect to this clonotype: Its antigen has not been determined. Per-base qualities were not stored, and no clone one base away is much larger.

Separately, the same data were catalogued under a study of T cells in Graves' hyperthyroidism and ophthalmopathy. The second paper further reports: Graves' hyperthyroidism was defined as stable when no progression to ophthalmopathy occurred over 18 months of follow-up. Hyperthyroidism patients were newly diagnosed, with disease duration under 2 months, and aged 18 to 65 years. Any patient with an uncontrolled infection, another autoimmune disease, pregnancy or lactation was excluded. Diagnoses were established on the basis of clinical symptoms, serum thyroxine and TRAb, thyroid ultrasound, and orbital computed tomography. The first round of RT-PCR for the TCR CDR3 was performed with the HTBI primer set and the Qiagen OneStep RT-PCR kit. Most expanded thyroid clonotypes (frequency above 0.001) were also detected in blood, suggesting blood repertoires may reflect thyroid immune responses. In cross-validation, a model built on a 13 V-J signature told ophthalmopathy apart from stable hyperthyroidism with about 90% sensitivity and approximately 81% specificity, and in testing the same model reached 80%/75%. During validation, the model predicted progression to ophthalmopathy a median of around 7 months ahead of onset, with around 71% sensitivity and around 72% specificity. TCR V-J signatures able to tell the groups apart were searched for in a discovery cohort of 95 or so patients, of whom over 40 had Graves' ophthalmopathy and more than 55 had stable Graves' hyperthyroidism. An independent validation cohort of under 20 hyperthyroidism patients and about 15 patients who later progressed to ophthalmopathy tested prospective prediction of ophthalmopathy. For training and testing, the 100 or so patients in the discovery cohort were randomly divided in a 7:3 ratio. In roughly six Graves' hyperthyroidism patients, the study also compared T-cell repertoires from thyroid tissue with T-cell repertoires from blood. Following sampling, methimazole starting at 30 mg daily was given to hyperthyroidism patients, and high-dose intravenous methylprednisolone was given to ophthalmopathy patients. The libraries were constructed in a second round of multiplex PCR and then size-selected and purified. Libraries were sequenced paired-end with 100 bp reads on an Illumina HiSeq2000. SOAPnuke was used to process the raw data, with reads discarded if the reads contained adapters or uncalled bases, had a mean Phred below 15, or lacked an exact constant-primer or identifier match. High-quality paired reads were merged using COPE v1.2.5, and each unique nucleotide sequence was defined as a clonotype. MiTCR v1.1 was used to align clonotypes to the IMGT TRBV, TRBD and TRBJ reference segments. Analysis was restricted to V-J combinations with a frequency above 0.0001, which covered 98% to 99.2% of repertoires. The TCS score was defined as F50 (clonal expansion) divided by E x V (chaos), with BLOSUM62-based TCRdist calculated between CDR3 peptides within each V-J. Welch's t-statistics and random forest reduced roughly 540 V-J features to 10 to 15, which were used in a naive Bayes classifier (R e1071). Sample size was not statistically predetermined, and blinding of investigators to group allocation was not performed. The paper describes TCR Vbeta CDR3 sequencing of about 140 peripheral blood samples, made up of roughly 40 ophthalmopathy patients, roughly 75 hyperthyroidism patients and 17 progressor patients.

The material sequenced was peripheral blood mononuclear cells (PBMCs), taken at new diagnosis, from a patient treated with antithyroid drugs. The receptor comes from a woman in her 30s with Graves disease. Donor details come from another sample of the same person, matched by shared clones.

The CDR3 is CAISERDRGTEAFF. The DNA is TGTGCCATCAGTGAGCGGGACAGGGGAACTGAAGCTTTCTTT. The rearrangement combines TRBV10-3 with TRBJ1-1; 10 central nucleotides agree with TRBD1. From V the trimming removes 2 bases and from J it removes 5 bases, while the gene matches leave 2 bases of the junction unaccounted for. As encoded in the germline V gene, CDR1 is ENHRY while CDR2 is SYGVKD. Its CDR3 holds 14 amino acids, cysteine through phenylalanine. The DNA shown is the 42-base CDR3, in frame from base 1.